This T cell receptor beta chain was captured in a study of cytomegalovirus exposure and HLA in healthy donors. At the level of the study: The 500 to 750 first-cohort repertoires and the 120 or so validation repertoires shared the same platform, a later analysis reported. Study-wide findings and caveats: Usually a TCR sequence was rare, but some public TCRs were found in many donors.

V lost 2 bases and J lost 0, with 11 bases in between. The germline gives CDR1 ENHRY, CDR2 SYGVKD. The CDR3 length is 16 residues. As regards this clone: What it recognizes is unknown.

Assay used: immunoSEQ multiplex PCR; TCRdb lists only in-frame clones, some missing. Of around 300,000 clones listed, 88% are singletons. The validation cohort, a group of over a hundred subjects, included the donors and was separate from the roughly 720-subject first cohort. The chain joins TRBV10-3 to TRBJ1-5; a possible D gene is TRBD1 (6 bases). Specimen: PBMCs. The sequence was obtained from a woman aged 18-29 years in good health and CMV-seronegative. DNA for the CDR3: TGTGCCATCAGTGAGCGGGACACCTATAGCAATCAGCCCCAGCATTTT. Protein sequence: CAISERDTYSNQPQHF.